This entry lists 21 T cell receptor beta chains sequenced from one sample in a study of shared clonotypes between healthy human individuals. The protocol was immunoSEQ multiplex PCR, while the TCRdb copy is restricted to in-frame clones and leaves out a portion. This table has over 2 million clones, 85% to 95% appearing once. Sequencing used naive CD4+ T cells sorted from blood. The subset here: CD45RA+ positively selected. Receptor source: a man aged 18 to 35 in good health.

The V and J genes are TRBV7-2 and TRBJ1-5; maybe TRBD1 (5 bases). Trimming cost V 1 base and J 7 bases, with 11 bases left between them. This CDR3 comprises 14 residues. Germline-derived CDR1 and CDR2 are SGHTA and FQGNSA. The CDR3 region has the DNA TGTGCCAGCAGCTTAGAGGGGTTTAAGCAGCCCCAGCATTTT. As protein: CASSLEGFKQPQHF.

The chain carries TRBV5-1 and TRBJ2-7; TRBD1 matches 8 bases. CDR1 and CDR2 (germline): SGHRS, YFSETQ. V gave up 9 bases and J gave up 6 bases; unmatched junction bases: 11. This CDR3 region has 13 residues. The CDR3 DNA is TGCGCCACCCAGGGACAGGACAGAACCGAGCAGTACTTC. Its protein product is CATQGQDRTEQYF.

This rearrangement joins TRBV5-1 to TRBJ2-1; 10 bases align to TRBD2. Trimming took 3 bases from V and 3 from J; bases not matched to a gene: 6. CDR1 is SGHRS, CDR2 YFSETQ, per germline. The CDR3 loop spans 16 amino acids. CDR3 protein: CASSSLAGVNYNEQFF. CDR3 DNA sequence: TGCGCCAGCAGCTCCCTAGCGGGAGTGAACTACAATGAGCAGTTCTTC.

J is TRBJ2-2 and V is TRBV11-2; no clear D. V lost 3 bases, J lost 3 bases, and 8 bases lay in between. The germline V gene encodes CDR1 SGHAT and CDR2 FQNNGV. The length of the CDR3 is 14 residues. The CDR3 loop reads CASSFSSYTGELFF. CDR3 bases: TGTGCCAGCAGCTTCAGCAGTTACACCGGGGAGCTGTTTTTT.

In the case of this clone: Other DNA sequences of this sample code for an identical CDR3. The chain recombines TRBV4-1 with TRBJ2-7; D assignment may be TRBD1 or TRBD2 (5 bases each). CDR1 and CDR2 (germline): MGHRA, YSYEKL. The V gene lost 4 bases and the J gene lost 1 base, with 11 bases spanning the gap. The CDR3 contains 14 residues. CDR3 DNA: TGCGCCAGCAGCCCTCGGGACCGGTCCTACGAGCAGTACTTC. Its protein product is CASSPRDRSYEQYF.

To note about this clone: This may arise from a read error, as a much more abundant clone is one base away. The rearrangement uses TRBV3-1 (or the pseudogene TRBV3-2) and TRBJ1-2; no clear D. Trimming cost V 8 bases and J 6 bases, with 4 bases left between them. The CDR3 consists of 9 residues. CDR1 and CDR2 from the germline V gene are LGHDT and YNNKEL (reference sequence). The CDR3 region has the DNA TGTGCCAGCGGGGATGGCTACACCTTC. Translated: CASGDGYTF.

The sample holds one count of this clone. V and J are TRBV6-5 and TRBJ2-5; a possible D gene is TRBD1 (5 bases). Trimming removed 2 bases at V and 5 bases at J, with 9 bases between. The germline gives CDR1 MNHEY, CDR2 SVGAGI. The CDR3 extends over 13 amino acids. The CDR3 DNA reads as TGTGCCAGCAGTTACAAGGGGATTGAGACCCAGTACTTC. This encodes CASSYKGIETQYF.

This clone was seen a few times. The chain links TRBV5-4 to TRBJ1-6; tentative D call: TRBD1 (5 bases). Germline V gene lookup returns CDR1 SGHNT and CDR2 YYREEE (reference sequence). Trimming took 0 bases from V and 9 from J, leaving 10 bases between them. The CDR3 totals 14 residues. The CDR3 reads CASSLEGISSPLHF. CDR3 in DNA: TGTGCCAGCAGCTTGGAGGGGATAAGTTCACCCCTCCACTTT.

J is TRBJ2-2 and V is TRBV7-2, with no clear D. CDR1 SGHTA and CDR2 FQGNSA come from the germline V gene. The CDR3 covers 13 residues. V was pared by 6 bases and J by 2 bases, with 7 bases between. CDR3 sequence reads: CASRRRNTGELFF. CDR3 DNA sequence: TGTGCCAGCAGACGTCGAAACACCGGGGAGCTGTTTTTT.

The genes are TRBV15 and TRBJ1-5; TRBD1 is a possible D gene (5 bases). From germline, CDR1 is LNHNV and CDR2 YYDKDF (reference sequence). CDR3 length: 15 residues. Between the trimmed V and J ends, which lost 3 bases and 6 bases, there was a span of 15 bases. The CDR3 here is CATSSSYGASQPQHF. Written as DNA, the CDR3 is TGTGCCACCAGCAGTTCTTATGGGGCGAGTCAGCCCCAGCATTTT. Full variable domain (outside the CDR3, taken from reference TRBV15 and TRBJ1-5): DAMVIQNPRYQVTQFGKPVTLSCSQTLNHNVMYWYQQKSSQAPKLLFHYYDKDFNNEADTPDNFQSRRPNTSFCFLDIRSPGLGDTAMYLCATSSSYGASQPQHFGDGTRLSIL.

V gene TRBV4-3 combines with J gene TRBJ2-2; 10 positions agree with TRBD2. The V gene's germline CDR1 is LGHNA and CDR2 YSLEER. V shed 1 base and J 0 bases; nucleotides not matched to a gene: 5. CDR3 size: 18 residues. The CDR3 nucleotides are TGCGCCAGCAGCCAAGCTGATGGACTAGCGGCGAACACCGGGGAGCTGTTTTTT. As protein: CASSQADGLAANTGELFF.

The J gene is TRBJ2-1, the V gene TRBV5-6; D unclear. The CDR3 runs 17 residues. Germline loops: CDR1 SGHDT, CDR2 YYEEEE. The V and J ends lost 3 bases and 4 bases respectively, with 20 bases between them. The CDR3 DNA sequence: TGTGCCAGCAGCTCTGGTTTATGGGGATTCAAGTACAATGAGCAGTTCTTC. It encodes CASSSGLWGFKYNEQFF.

This chain joins TRBV11-2 and TRBJ2-4, with TRBD2 matching 9 bases. Germline-derived CDR1 and CDR2 are SGHAT and FQNNGV. The CDR3 consists of 17 residues. With 5 bases clipped from V and 3 bases from J, the junction kept 11 bases outside the gene matches. The CDR3 DNA sequence: TGTGCCAGCAGCCCCTTGAGGGCTAGCGGGGACAAAAACATTCAGTACTTC. Residues: CASSPLRASGDKNIQYF.

There are a few counts of this clone. The genes are TRBV11-3 and TRBJ1-5; a possible D gene is TRBD1 (6 bases). Germline V lookup: CDR1 SGHNT, CDR2 YENEEA. Trimming left V 5 bases short and J 0 bases short, with 14 bases between. The CDR3 loop spans 16 amino acids. CDR3 sequence (DNA): TGTGCCAGCAGCCCGCAGGACAGACATAGCAATCAGCCCCAGCATTTT. It is translated as CASSPQDRHSNQPQHF.

The CDR3 loop reads CAWAKETNTEAFF. In nucleotides, the CDR3 is TGTGCCTGGGCTAAAGAGACGAACACTGAAGCTTTCTTT. The chain joins TRBV30 to TRBJ1-1; D is unclear. Germline lookup yields CDR1 GTSNPN and CDR2 SVGIG (reference sequence). The CDR3 consists of 13 residues. Trimming took off 5 bases at V and 1 base at J, with 11 bases between the two ends.

The J gene is TRBJ2-3, the V gene TRBV2; the D is unclear. Trimming took 7 bases from V and 2 from J, leaving 7 bases between them. From germline, CDR1 is SNHLY and CDR2 FYNNEI. The CDR3 has 12 amino acids. The CDR3: CASNTNTDTQYF. The CDR3 nucleotides are TGTGCCAGCAATACGAACACAGATACGCAGTATTTT. Based on the CDR3 plus reference TRBV2 and TRBJ2-3, the full variable domain is EPEVTQTPSHQVTQMGQEVILRCVPISNHLYFYWYRQILGQKVEFLVSFYNNEISEKSEIFDDQFSVERPDGSNFTLKIRSTKLEDSAMYFCASNTNTDTQYFGPGTRLTVL.

The genes are TRBV14 and TRBJ2-3; D remains ambiguous. Trimming took off 0 bases at V and 2 bases at J, with 15 bases between the two ends. This CDR3 region has 17 residues. Germline CDR1 and CDR2: SGHDN and FVKESK. The CDR3 protein is CASSQESKETYTDTQYF. In nucleotides, the CDR3 is TGTGCCAGCAGCCAAGAGTCGAAAGAAACTTACACAGATACGCAGTATTTT.

The chain is built from TRBV10-3 and TRBJ1-1; no firm D call. From germline, CDR1 is ENHRY and CDR2 SYGVKD. There are 13 residues in the CDR3. Trimming pared 0 bases from V and 4 bases from J, leaving 6 bases between. This CDR3 is CAISESEGTEAFF. The DNA of the CDR3 is TGTGCCATCAGTGAGTCGGAGGGCACTGAAGCTTTCTTT.

CDR3 bases: TGTGCCAGCAGGAAAGACGGACCCTCGGGGGCCAACGTCCTGACTTTC. Translating it yields CASRKDGPSGANVLTF. This chain uses TRBV2 with TRBJ2-6; D is unclear. V was trimmed by 6 bases and J by 4 bases, leaving 16 bases between them. The germline V gene encodes CDR1 SNHLY and CDR2 FYNNEI. CDR3 length: 16 amino acids.

The V call is TRBV6-5, the J call TRBJ2-5; D not certain. The germline V gene encodes CDR1 MNHEY and CDR2 SVGAGI. V was cut by 0 bases and J by 2 bases, with 7 bases left in between. This CDR3 contains 14 residues. The CDR3 spells CASSYSRRQETQYF. CDR3 bases: TGTGCCAGCAGTTACTCTCGCAGACAAGAGACCCAGTACTTC.

This chain links TRBV6-5 with TRBJ1-1; D call uncertain. Trimming removed 4 bases at V and 2 bases at J, with 11 bases between. Germline CDR1 MNHEY, CDR2 SVGAGI. The CDR3 runs to 14 residues. This CDR3 is CASSSASGNTEAFF. CDR3 DNA sequence: TGTGCCAGCAGTTCCGCCTCTGGAAACACTGAAGCTTTCTTT.